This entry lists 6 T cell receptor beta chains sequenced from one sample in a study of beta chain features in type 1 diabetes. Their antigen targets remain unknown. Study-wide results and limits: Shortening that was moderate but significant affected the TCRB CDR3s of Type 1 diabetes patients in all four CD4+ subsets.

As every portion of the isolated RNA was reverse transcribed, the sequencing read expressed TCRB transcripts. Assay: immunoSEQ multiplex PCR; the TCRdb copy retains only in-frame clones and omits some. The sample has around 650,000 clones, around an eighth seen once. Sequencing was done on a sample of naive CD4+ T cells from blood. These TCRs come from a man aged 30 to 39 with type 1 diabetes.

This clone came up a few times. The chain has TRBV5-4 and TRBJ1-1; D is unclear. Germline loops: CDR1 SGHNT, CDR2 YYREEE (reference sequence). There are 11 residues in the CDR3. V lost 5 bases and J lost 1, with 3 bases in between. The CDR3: CASSGNTEAFF. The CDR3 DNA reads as TGTGCCAGCAGTGGGAACACTGAAGCTTTCTTT.

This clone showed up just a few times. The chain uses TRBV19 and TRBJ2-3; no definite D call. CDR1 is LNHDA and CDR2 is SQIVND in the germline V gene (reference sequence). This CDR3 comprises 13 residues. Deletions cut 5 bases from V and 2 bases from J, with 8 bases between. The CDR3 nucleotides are TGTGCCAGTAGTGCAGCCCTCACAGATACGCAGTATTTT. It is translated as CASSAALTDTQYF.

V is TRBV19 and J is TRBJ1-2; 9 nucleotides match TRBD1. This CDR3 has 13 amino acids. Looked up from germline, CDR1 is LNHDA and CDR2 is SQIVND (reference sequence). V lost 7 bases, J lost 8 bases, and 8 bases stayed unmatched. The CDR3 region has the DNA TGTGCCAGTACCCAACAGGGGGCGAGAGGCTACACCTTC. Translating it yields CASTQQGARGYTF.

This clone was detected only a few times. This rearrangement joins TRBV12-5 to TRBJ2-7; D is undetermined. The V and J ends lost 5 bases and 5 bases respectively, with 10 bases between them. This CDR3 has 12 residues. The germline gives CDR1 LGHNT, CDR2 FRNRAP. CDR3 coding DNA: TGTGCTAGTGGTATTCGGCGTGACGAGCAGTACTTC. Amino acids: CASGIRRDEQYF.

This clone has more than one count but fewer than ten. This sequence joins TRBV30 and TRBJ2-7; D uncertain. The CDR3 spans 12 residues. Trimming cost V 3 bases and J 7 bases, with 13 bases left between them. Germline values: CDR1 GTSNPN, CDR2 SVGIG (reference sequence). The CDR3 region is CAWSPGFGEQYF. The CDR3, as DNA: TGTGCCTGGAGCCCGGGCTTTGGGGAGCAGTACTTC. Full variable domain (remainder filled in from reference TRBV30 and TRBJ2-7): SQTIHQWPATLVQPVGSPLSLECTVEGTSNPNLYWYRQAAGRGLQLLFYSVGIGQISSEVPQNLSASRPQDRQFILSSKKLLLSDSGFYLCAWSPGFGEQYFGPGTRLTVT.

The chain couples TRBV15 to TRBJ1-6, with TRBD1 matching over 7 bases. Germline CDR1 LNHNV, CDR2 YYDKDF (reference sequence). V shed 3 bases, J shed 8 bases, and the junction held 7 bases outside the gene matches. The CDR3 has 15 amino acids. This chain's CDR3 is CATSRDRPADSPLHF. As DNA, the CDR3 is TGTGCCACCAGCAGGGACAGGCCGGCGGATTCACCCCTCCACTTT.